The 32 T cell receptor beta chains reported below all come from one sample, sequenced in a study of regulatory T cells in long-lasting Graves disease. According to the study, TCR beta libraries were built with iRepertoire HTBI primers and CDR3-region Arm-PCR. One entry per CDR3 protein results from TCRdb running MiXCR on the multiplex PCR reads. The sample has roughly 400,000 distinct CDR3 sequences, around 17% seen once. Time point specified: newly diagnosed GD, antithyroid drugs for less than 3 months. Isolated PBMC RNA provided the starting material for the TCR library. This sample also belongs to another study, concerning T cells in Graves' hyperthyroidism and ophthalmopathy.

The sequenced sample was peripheral blood mononuclear cells (PBMCs), obtained at new diagnosis, from a patient treated with antithyroid drugs. The receptors here all came from a woman aged 18-30 years with Graves disease.

The table lists this clonotype with a few counts. This sequence joins TRBV30 and TRBJ2-6; no reliable D call. CDR1 is GTSNPN, CDR2 SVGIG, per germline (reference sequence). CDR3 length: 14 residues. Trimming took 0 bases from V and 0 from J, leaving 3 bases between them. CDR3 in amino acids: CAWSVSSGANVLTF. The CDR3, as DNA: TGTGCCTGGAGTGTAAGCTCTGGGGCCAACGTCCTGACTTTC.

This chain links TRBV28 with TRBJ2-7; the D is unclear. This CDR3 contains 14 residues. With 5 bases removed from V and 0 bases from J, the gap between germline ends came to 11 bases. Germline V gene data show CDR1 as MDHEN and CDR2 as SYDVKM. The CDR3 bases are TGTGCCAGCAGTCTAAGTTTTAGCTCCTACGAGCAGTACTTC. Encoded protein: CASSLSFSSYEQYF.

This sequence joins TRBV19 and TRBJ1-4, with D possibly TRBD1 on 5 matching bases. Between the trimmed V and J ends, which lost 7 bases and 5 bases, there was a span of 17 bases. Germline CDR1 LNHDA, CDR2 SQIVND (reference sequence). The CDR3 length is 15 residues. CDR3 bases: TGTGCCAGTACCAGACACGAGGGGTCGAATGAAAAACTGTTTTTT. Its protein product is CASTRHEGSNEKLFF.

The table lists this clonotype with a few counts. The chain recombines TRBV6-1 with TRBJ1-1; TRBD1 aligns across 9 bases. The CDR3 spans 16 residues. The V gene end was trimmed by 5 bases and the J gene end by 7 bases; junction bases not matched to a gene: 14. Germline loops: CDR1 MNHNS, CDR2 SASEGT. The CDR3 region is CASSIPPDRGSGEAFF. Here the CDR3 DNA reads TGTGCCAGCAGTATACCCCCGGACAGGGGCTCGGGTGAAGCTTTCTTT.

The chain employs TRBV4-3 and TRBJ1-1; D is undetermined. The CDR3 length is 13 residues. V lost 1 base and J lost 7, with 10 bases in between. The germline gives CDR1 LGHNA, CDR2 YSLEER. CDR3 sequence: CASSQARWDEAFF. In nucleotides, the CDR3 is TGCGCCAGCAGCCAAGCCCGTTGGGATGAAGCTTTCTTT.

The table lists this clonotype with a few counts. The chain combines TRBV6-1 with TRBJ2-7; D may be TRBD1 (7 bases). V was pared by 6 bases and J by 5 bases, with 14 bases between. CDR1 and CDR2 (germline): MNHNS, SASEGT. This CDR3 comprises 13 residues. The CDR3 region is CASRIGGGDEQYF. CDR3 sequence (DNA): TGTGCCAGCAGGATTGGAGGGGGCGACGAGCAGTACTTC.

This clonotype was observed many times. The chain joins TRBV5-1 to TRBJ2-3; D gene uncertain. The germline V gene encodes CDR1 SGHRS and CDR2 YFSETQ. The ends were cut back, 4 bases at V and 6 bases at J, with 9 bases in the middle. The CDR3 length is 12 residues. CDR3 sequence reads: CASSRSLDTQYF. The CDR3 bases are TGCGCCAGCAGCCGTTCATTGGATACGCAGTATTTT.

Details on this clonotype: With a much larger clone just one base away, this may be a read error. The chain has TRBV5-5 and TRBJ2-1; 10 nucleotides agree with TRBD2. The CDR3 extends over 14 amino acids. Per germline, CDR1 SGHKS and CDR2 YYEKEE (reference sequence). This CDR3 reads CASSQEREGYEQFF. The CDR3 region has the DNA TGCGCCAGCAGCCAAGAGCGGGAGGGCTACGAGCAGTTCTTC.

CDR3 sequence (DNA): TGTGCCAGCGCCTCGGGTGGGCCCCAGCATTTT. This translates into CASASGGPQHF. The J gene is TRBJ1-5, the V gene TRBV28; D remains unclear. CDR1 and CDR2 (germline): MDHEN, SYDVKM. Trimming took off 8 bases at V and 9 bases at J, with 11 bases between the two ends. CDR3 length: 11 residues.

This clonotype was observed at least ten times. One junction end does not reproduce the germline sequence, and a read error may be involved. This chain connects TRBV6-1 to TRBJ2-3; 8 positions match TRBD2. This CDR3 has 15 residues. Germline CDR1 MNHNS, CDR2 SASEGT. CDR3 in amino acids: CASSPRRGGTDTQYF. As DNA, the CDR3 is TGTGCCAGCAGTCCCAGACGGGGGGGCACGGATACGCAGTATTTT.

This clonotype was recorded at least ten times. The chain couples TRBV11-2 to TRBJ2-5, with a possible D match to TRBD1 (5 bases). Trimming took 1 base from V and 3 from J, leaving 12 bases between them. This CDR3 comprises 15 residues. Germline CDR1 and CDR2: SGHAT and FQNNGV. This chain's CDR3 is CASSLVPDKKETQYF. In DNA, the CDR3 is TGTGCCAGCAGCTTAGTCCCGGACAAGAAAGAGACCCAGTACTTC.

This clonotype was seen many times. The chain uses TRBV12-3 or TRBV12-4 and TRBJ1-1; D remains unclear. The CDR3 runs 14 residues. The V end lost 3 bases, the J end lost 3 bases, and 11 bases lay between the germline ends. The CDR3 nucleotides are TGTGCCAGCAGTTTCCGTGGAAGTGACACTGAAGCTTTCTTT. Its translation is CASSFRGSDTEAFF.

The count of this clonotype is one. A much larger clone lies a single base off, so this may be a read error. CDR3 sequence reads: CASSLNALATVAFF. The CDR3 DNA reads TGTGCCAGCAGCTTAAATGCCCTCGCCACTGTAGCTTTCTTT. The chain couples TRBV7-3 to TRBJ1-1; no clear D gene. CDR3 length equals 14 residues. In germline, CDR1 is SGHTA, CDR2 FQGTGA.

Many counts were recorded for this clonotype. V gene TRBV6-1 combines with J gene TRBJ2-7; tentative D call: TRBD1 (5 bases). Trimming pared 8 bases from V and 5 bases from J, leaving 13 bases between. Germline CDR1 and CDR2: MNHNS and SASEGT. The CDR3 is 12 residues long. The CDR3 region has the DNA TGTGCCAGCCGGACAAGTATCCACGAGCAGTACTTC. Translation gives CASRTSIHEQYF.

The genes are TRBV6-2 or TRBV6-3 and TRBJ1-3; weak D call: TRBD1 (6 bases). The CDR3 covers 14 residues. The germline CDR1 and CDR2 sequences are MNHEY and SVGEGT. With 6 bases removed from V and 2 bases from J, the gap between germline ends came to 11 bases. Written as DNA, the CDR3 is TGTGCCAGCAGAGAACGGACAGCTGGAAACACCATATATTTT. Encoded protein: CASRERTAGNTIYF.

This clonotype showed up many times. The chain is built from TRBV12-3 or TRBV12-4 and TRBJ2-5, with D uncertain. This CDR3 has 14 residues. With 0 bases removed from V and 4 bases from J, the gap between germline ends came to 9 bases. CDR3 DNA: TGTGCCAGCAGTTTAGCGGACCCTAGAGAGACCCAGTACTTC. This gives the protein CASSLADPRETQYF.

There are many counts of this clonotype. The chain has TRBV27 and TRBJ2-1; 9 nucleotides line up with TRBD2. Germline-derived CDR1 and CDR2 are MNHEY and SMNVEV (reference sequence). V gave up 5 bases and J gave up 5 bases; unmatched junction bases: 10. This CDR3 has 16 amino acids. The CDR3 spells CASSPYSGSNHNEQFF. CDR3 DNA: TGTGCCAGCAGTCCCTATAGCGGGAGCAATCACAATGAGCAGTTCTTC.

The sample holds many counts of this clonotype. CDR3 loop: CASRMGGAQETQYF. In DNA form, the CDR3 reads TGTGCCAGCAGAATGGGGGGCGCACAAGAGACCCAGTACTTC. The rearrangement joins TRBV7-9 to TRBJ2-5; D might be TRBD1 or TRBD2, each matching 6 bases. Trimming cost V 6 bases and J 2 bases, with 13 bases left between them. This CDR3 contains 14 residues. Germline assignment: CDR1 SEHNR and CDR2 FQNEAQ (reference sequence).

The genes are TRBV27 and TRBJ1-6, with D tentatively TRBD1 (6 bases). Trimming removed 2 bases at V and 11 bases at J, with 13 bases between. The CDR3 has 14 residues. Germline assignment: CDR1 MNHEY and CDR2 SMNVEV (reference sequence). The CDR3 DNA follows: TGTGCCAGCAGTTTAGGACAGTTTGGGCCACCCCTCCACTTT. Translated, it gives CASSLGQFGPPLHF.

The V gene is TRBV5-6, the J gene TRBJ2-7; the D is unclear. Germline loops: CDR1 SGHDT, CDR2 YYEEEE. The germline V and J ends were trimmed by 0 bases and 0 bases, with 10 bases remaining between them. The CDR3 extends over 15 amino acids. The CDR3 reads CASSLEGWNSYEQYF. The DNA of the CDR3 is TGTGCCAGCAGCTTGGAGGGATGGAACTCCTACGAGCAGTACTTC.

This clonotype has a count of ten or more. The CDR3 coding sequence is TGTGCCAGCAATAGGCGGGCAGCGAACACTGAAGCTTTCTTT. This gives the protein CASNRRAANTEAFF. J is TRBJ1-1 and V is TRBV6-1, with unresolved D. The CDR3 spans 14 residues. Trimming stripped 7 bases from V and 1 base from J, with 13 bases between. Germline-derived CDR1 and CDR2 are MNHNS and SASEGT.

This clonotype showed up just a few times. The genes are TRBV27 and TRBJ2-5; tentatively, D is TRBD2 (6 bases). V gave up 7 bases and J gave up 9 bases, with 12 bases separating them. Germline CDR1 and CDR2: MNHEY and SMNVEV (reference sequence). The CDR3 runs to 11 residues. The CDR3 nucleotides read TGTGCCAGCAAGTGGGGGGAGGCCCAGTACTTC. Protein product: CASKWGEAQYF.

In this sample, this clonotype turned up many times. J is TRBJ2-1 and V is TRBV6-1; TRBD2 matches 11 bases. The CDR3 covers 16 residues. In germline, CDR1 is MNHNS, CDR2 SASEGT. V shed 3 bases and J 7 bases; nucleotides not matched to a gene: 8. CDR3 sequence (DNA): TGTGCCAGCAGTGAGCTACTAGCGGGAGTGGGGAATGAGCAGTTCTTC. As protein: CASSELLAGVGNEQFF.

This clonotype appeared once. A much larger clonotype is one base distant, so this may be a read error. The chain combines TRBV10-1 with TRBJ2-1, with D possibly TRBD1 on 6 matching bases. The DNA end is a closer match to TRBJ2-3, so the J assignment may be wrong. This CDR3 contains 15 residues. Per germline, CDR1 WNHNN and CDR2 SYGVQD (reference sequence). CDR3: CTSSRGITSTDTQYF. CDR3 nucleotides: TGCACCAGCAGCAGGGGAATAACTAGCACAGATACGCAGTATTTT.

At least ten counts were recorded for this clonotype. V usage is TRBV7-2 and J usage is TRBJ2-5; D may be TRBD1 (5 bases). The CDR3 is made up of 13 amino acids. Germline-derived CDR1 and CDR2 are SGHTA and FQGNSA. V was trimmed by 1 base and J by 7 bases, leaving 10 bases between them. The CDR3 sequence: CASSLGGPGTQYF. As DNA, the CDR3 is TGTGCCAGCAGCTTAGGGGGCCCAGGGACCCAGTACTTC.

This clonotype appeared many times. The V and J genes are TRBV30 and TRBJ2-3, with 8 bases lining up with TRBD1. The V segment lost 0 bases and the J segment 8 bases; nucleotides outside the gene matches: 4. This CDR3 has 13 residues. Germline V CDR1 and CDR2: GTSNPN, SVGIG (reference sequence). The CDR3 nucleotides are TGTGCCTGGAGTGTGGCAGGGGGCGTTACGCAGTATTTT. Its translation: CAWSVAGGVTQYF.

This clonotype was counted many times. The chain carries TRBV20-1 and TRBJ2-7; D not resolved. CDR1 and CDR2 from the germline V gene are DFQATT and SNEGSKA (reference sequence). This CDR3 region has 16 residues. Deletions cut 0 bases from V and 0 bases from J, with 15 bases between. The CDR3 nucleotides read TGCAGTGCTAGAGAGGGAACGTTCTTTAGCTCCTACGAGCAGTACTTC. Its translation: CSAREGTFFSSYEQYF.

In its sample, this clonotype was seen many times. In nucleotides, the CDR3 is TGTGCCAGCAGTTTTGACCAGTTAGCGGGATCCTACAATGAGCAGTTCTTC. It encodes CASSFDQLAGSYNEQFF. V gene TRBV28 combines with J gene TRBJ2-1; 8 bases align to TRBD2. The CDR3 is 17 amino acids. Germline CDR1 is MDHEN and CDR2 is SYDVKM. With 3 bases clipped from V and 1 base from J, the junction kept 8 bases outside the gene matches.

Of note for this clonotype: A much larger clone is a single base away; this may be a read error. The chain carries TRBV27 and TRBJ2-1; D ambiguous. Germline CDR1 MNHEY, CDR2 SMNVEV (reference sequence). Between the trimmed V and J ends, which lost 1 base and 10 bases, there was a span of 14 bases. CDR3 length equals 14 residues. The CDR3 coding sequence is TGTGCCAGCAGTTTATTGGCCAACTCCTACGAGCAGTTCTTC. It is translated as CASSLLANSYEQFF.

This clonotype was recorded many times. The chain couples TRBV27 to TRBJ2-7, with 9 bases aligning to TRBD2. J was trimmed by 4 bases and V by 2 bases; bases with no gene match: 9. Germline values: CDR1 MNHEY, CDR2 SMNVEV (reference sequence). The CDR3 totals 16 residues. The CDR3 protein is CASSLVGAGGHYEQYF. For the CDR3, the DNA is TGTGCCAGCAGTTTAGTGGGAGCGGGAGGTCATTACGAGCAGTACTTC.

This clonotype was detected ten times or more. The CDR3 region is CSVEFSGSRSSYEQYF. CDR3 DNA sequence: TGCAGCGTTGAGTTTAGCGGGAGCAGGAGCTCCTACGAGCAGTACTTC. The V call is TRBV29-1, the J call TRBJ2-7, with TRBD2 matching 9 bases. CDR3 size: 16 residues. In germline, CDR1 is SQVTM, CDR2 ANQGSEA. V was clipped by 3 bases and J by 0 bases; unmatched bases: 9.

This clonotype was picked up a small number of times. The chain carries TRBV20-1 and TRBJ2-3; the D is unclear. CDR1 and CDR2 (germline): DFQATT, SNEGSKA (reference sequence). This CDR3 has 14 amino acids. With 6 bases removed from V and 0 bases from J, the gap between germline ends came to 13 bases. CDR3 sequence (DNA): TGCAGTGCCCCAAGGACGGAAAGCACAGATACGCAGTATTTT. It is translated as CSAPRTESTDTQYF.